Listed below are T cell receptor beta chains from one sample, sequenced in a study of shared clonotypes between healthy human individuals. Profiled with immunoSEQ multiplex PCR; TCRdb holds only in-frame clones, not every one. The repertoire includes a few million clones, 93% of them detected once, and 0.39% sits in the top ten. The sample comprised naive CD4+ T cells from PBMCs. All receptors come from a man aged 18 to 30 in good health. Some clones in this sample may be carry-over from other donors' samples. The CDR3 runs from the conserved cysteine through the conserved F or W. A D gene is named only where the DNA matches it firmly. Clone size is given for some rows only: seen once, a few or many times, or a class if the clone is expanded.

V,size,D,J,DNA,CDR3
TRBV10-3,NA,NA,TRBJ1-5,TGTGCCACGGCTCAGGGGATCAATCAGCCCCAGCATTTT,CATAQGINQPQHF
TRBV29-1,few,NA,TRBJ1-1,TGCAGCGTTTCGGACCATGCCGGGGGCACTGAAGCTTTCTTT,CSVSDHAGGTEAFF
TRBV7-9,NA,NA,TRBJ1-2,TGTGCCAGCAGCCCGCGGGTCAACTACAACTATGGCTACACCTTC,CASSPRVNYNYGYTF
TRBV5-1,NA,NA,TRBJ2-2,TGCGCCAGCAGCTTGACAGGGCAGCACACCGGGGAGCTGTTTTTT,CASSLTGQHTGELFF
TRBV7-9,NA,TRBD1,TRBJ2-7,TGTGCCAGCAGCCCACCACAGGGGCCGTCCTACGAGCAGTACTTC,CASSPPQGPSYEQYF
TRBV5-1,NA,NA,TRBJ2-2,TGCGCCAGCAGCTTGGTAGTTGACACCGGGGAGCTGTTTTTT,CASSLVVDTGELFF
TRBV25-1,NA,NA,TRBJ1-2,TGTGCCAGCAGCCCCAACAGGGCTAGGGGCTATGGCTACACCTTC,CASSPNRARGYGYTF
TRBV9,NA,NA,TRBJ1-3,TGTGCCAGCAGCGTACCAGACTCTGGAAACACCATATATTTT,CASSVPDSGNTIYF
TRBV9,NA,NA,TRBJ1-1,TGTGCCAGCAGCGTCGGCCAGACCCTGAACACTGAAGCTTTCTTT,CASSVGQTLNTEAFF
TRBV29-1,NA,TRBD1,TRBJ1-2,TGCAGCGTCACACCTCATACAGGGGGCGCGGGAGGCTACACCTTC,CSVTPHTGGAGGYTF
TRBV18,NA,NA,TRBJ2-5,TGTGCCAGCTCACCGTCCGGGGGTTTAGAAGAGACCCAGTACTTC,CASSPSGGLEETQYF